The 9 T cell receptor beta chains in this list originate from one sample, sequenced in a study of PD-L1 blockade in urothelial cancer. Time point given: pretreatment peripheral blood. The method was immunoSEQ multiplex PCR; TCRdb's version includes in-frame clones alone and lacks a portion of them. The data hold about 130,000 clones, with 65% to 85% observed a single time. This sample comprised PBMCs, obtained around atezolizumab (anti-PD-L1) treatment. Receptors originate from a man aged 50 to 59 with urothelial cancer.

The chain combines TRBV6-4 with TRBJ1-5, with D unresolved. The CDR3 contains 13 residues. Germline V gene lookup returns CDR1 MRHNA and CDR2 SNTAGT. Trimming pared 5 bases from V and 7 bases from J, leaving 12 bases between. CDR3 residues: CASSPGLRQPQHF. The CDR3 DNA reads as TGTGCCAGCAGTCCGGGGTTGAGGCAGCCCCAGCATTTT.

The chain employs TRBV7-2 and TRBJ1-2; a possible D gene is TRBD1 (6 bases). The V and J ends lost 5 bases and 8 bases respectively, with 21 bases between them. The CDR3 is 15 amino acids. Germline V gene data show CDR1 as SGHTA and CDR2 as FQGNSA. CDR3 DNA: TGTGCCAGCAGCGTGCGAACAGGGAACCCGGGAGGCTACACCTTC. This gives the protein CASSVRTGNPGGYTF.

This clone was seen once. The chain is built from TRBV5-6 and TRBJ2-7, with 7 bases aligning to TRBD1. CDR3 length equals 13 residues. CDR1 SGHDT and CDR2 YYEEEE come from the germline V gene. Unmatched junction bases numbered 0, after V lost 0 bases and J lost 3 bases. The CDR3 region is CASSLDRGYEQYF. CDR3 nucleotides: TGTGCCAGCAGCTTGGACAGGGGCTACGAGCAGTACTTC.

The chain employs TRBV2 and TRBJ2-7, with TRBD1 as a possible D gene (6 bases). Germline V gene lookup returns CDR1 SNHLY and CDR2 FYNNEI. V lost 7 bases to trimming and J lost 0 bases, with 10 bases between them. CDR3 length equals 13 residues. The CDR3 spells CASTDSHSYEQYF. CDR3 coding DNA: TGTGCCAGCACGGACAGCCACTCCTACGAGCAGTACTTC.

The rearrangement joins TRBV2 to TRBJ2-7; TRBD1 might be the D (6 bases). This CDR3 has 15 residues. Germline CDR1 reads SNHLY; CDR2 reads FYNNEI. Trimming removed 6 bases from V and 3 bases from J, with 18 bases in between. CDR3 nucleotide sequence: TGTGCCAGCAGAACCACGGGACAAGGAATCTACGAGCAGTACTTC. Amino acids: CASRTTGQGIYEQYF.

J is TRBJ1-6 and V is TRBV30; TRBD1 matches at 12 bases. CDR3 length: 18 amino acids. Germline V CDR1 and CDR2: GTSNPN, SVGIG (reference sequence). With V trimmed by 6 bases and J by 7 bases, 16 bases remained unmatched. The CDR3, as DNA: TGTGCCTGCCGAGCCGGGACAGGGGGCTGGAATAGAAATTCACCCCTCCACTTT. This sequence encodes CACRAGTGGWNRNSPLHF.

V usage is TRBV5-4 and J usage is TRBJ1-2; 9 nucleotides match TRBD1. Losses at the gene ends were 2 bases for V and 2 bases for J; bases not matched to a gene: 4. Germline CDR1 SGHNT, CDR2 YYREEE (reference sequence). The CDR3 covers 15 residues. CDR3: CASSFRTGANYGYTF. The CDR3 DNA reads TGTGCCAGCAGCTTTCGGACAGGGGCAAACTATGGCTACACCTTC.

The chain is built from TRBV5-4 and TRBJ2-3; TRBD2 matches at 9 bases. Per germline, CDR1 SGHNT and CDR2 YYREEE (reference sequence). Losses at the gene ends were 4 bases for V and 7 bases for J; bases not matched to a gene: 10. The CDR3 runs to 15 residues. The CDR3 DNA reads TGTGCCAGCAGCCCAACACTAGCGGGCGCAAATACGCAGTATTTT. This sequence encodes CASSPTLAGANTQYF. Full variable domain (missing parts from reference TRBV5-4 and TRBJ2-3): ETGVTQSPTHLIKTRGQQVTLRCSSQSGHNTVSWYQQALGQGPQFIFQYYREEENGRGNFPPRFSGLQFPNYSSELNVNALELDDSALYLCASSPTLAGANTQYFGPGTRLTVL.

A remark on this clone: At one end the junction does not follow the germline gene, possibly because of a read error. The chain has TRBV7-9 and TRBJ1-2; unclear D gene. This CDR3 region has 16 residues. The V gene's germline CDR1 is SEHNR and CDR2 FQNEAQ (reference sequence). CDR3 loop: CASSLHYFSSDYRYTF. The CDR3 bases are TGTGCCAGCAGCTTACACTACTTTTCCAGTGACTATCGCTACACCTTC.